Listed below are T cell receptor beta chains from one sample, sequenced in a study of blood T cell repertoires in COVID-19. Sequenced by immunoSEQ multiplex PCR; TCRdb stores in-frame clones only, minus some. The sample has over 300,000 clones, almost 90% seen once; the top ten hold roughly 6.8%. Sample: peripheral blood. These receptors originate from a man younger than 35 with active or convalescent COVID-19. Each CDR3 is given with its conserved first and last residue. Fields, in order: J gene, D gene, clone size, V gene, CDR3 protein, CDR3 DNA. D genes are given only for firm matches. Clone size, where shown, is once, few, many, or a class for clones that have expanded.

>TRBJ1-1|-|-|TRBV7-9
CASNFQQGGDTEAFF
TGTGCCAGCAACTTTCAACAGGGCGGCGACACTGAAGCTTTCTTT
>TRBJ2-3|TRBD2|-|TRBV4-2
CASSQEGRGASTDTQYF
TGTGCCAGCAGCCAAGAAGGGCGGGGGGCTAGCACAGATACGCAGTATTTT
>TRBJ2-5|TRBD2|-|TRBV5-1
CASSLATSGGAGRETQYF
TGCGCCAGCAGCTTGGCGACTAGCGGGGGCGCGGGCCGTGAGACCCAGTACTTC
>TRBJ2-7|-|once|TRBV5-1
CASSLTDEMYEQYF
TGCGCCAGCAGCTTGACTGATGAGATGTACGAGCAGTACTTC
>TRBJ1-5|TRBD1|once|TRBV28
CASSQEGQGMGQPQHF
TGTGCCAGCAGTCAAGAAGGACAGGGGATGGGTCAGCCCCAGCATTTT
>TRBJ2-7|-|few|TRBV7-3
CASSFSRVGTCNYEQYF
TGTGCCAGCAGCTTTTCAAGGGTAGGGACATGTAACTACGAGCAGTACTTC
>TRBJ1-1|-|-|TRBV5-6
CASSLELNTEAFF
TGTGCCAGCAGCTTGGAGCTGAACACTGAAGCTTTCTTT
>TRBJ1-4|-|once|TRBV7-9
CASSPGTPATNEKLFF
TGTGCCAGCAGCCCCGGGACACCGGCAACTAATGAAAAACTGTTTTTT
>TRBJ1-2|TRBD1|-|TRBV5-1
CASSTGGATGYTF
TGCGCCAGCAGCACAGGGGGCGCGACTGGCTACACCTTC
>TRBJ2-7|-|-|TRBV7-2
CASSLVGAGAAFSYEQYF
TGTGCCAGCAGCTTAGTAGGTGCGGGGGCAGCCTTCTCCTACGAGCAGTACTTC
>TRBJ2-1|-|-|TRBV19
CASSIDPGRNEQFF
TGTGCCAGTAGTATAGATCCGGGGAGGAATGAGCAGTTCTTC
>TRBJ2-3|TRBD2|-|TRBV11-3
CASSLGTSGRGSDTQYF
TGTGCCAGCAGCTTAGGGACTAGCGGGAGAGGCTCAGATACGCAGTATTTT
>TRBJ2-5|-|-|TRBV28
CASSLYAEQETQYF
TGTGCCAGCAGTTTGTATGCAGAACAAGAGACCCAGTACTTC
>TRBJ2-6|TRBD1|-|TRBV10-3
CAILGQGASGANVLTF
TGTGCCATCCTGGGACAGGGGGCGTCTGGGGCCAACGTCCTGACTTTC
>TRBJ1-6|TRBD1|-|TRBV7-2
CASSLGTGGQSPLHF
TGTGCCAGCAGCTTAGGAACAGGGGGCCAATCACCCCTCCACTTT
>TRBJ2-1|-|once|TRBV7-9
CASSLGQTTYNEQFF
TGTGCCAGCAGCTTAGGACAGACGACCTACAATGAGCAGTTCTTC
>TRBJ1-1|-|-|TRBV4-1
CASSHNPQGGTEAFF
TGCGCCAGCAGCCATAATCCCCAGGGTGGGACTGAAGCTTTCTTT
>TRBJ1-4|-|-|TRBV12-3/TRBV12-4
CASGGTNEKLFF
TGTGCCAGCGGGGGGACTAATGAAAAACTGTTTTTT
>TRBJ1-2|-|-|TRBV5-1
CASSPGGLFDGYTF
TGCGCCAGCAGCCCCGGGGGGCTTTTCGATGGCTACACCTTC
>TRBJ1-5|-|-|TRBV11-1
CASSRTDNQPQHF
TGTGCCAGCAGCCGGACAGACAATCAGCCCCAGCATTTT
>TRBJ1-2|-|-|TRBV27
CASSLVGLTGYGYTF
TGTGCCAGCAGTTTAGTCGGCCTTACGGGCTATGGCTACACCTTC
>TRBJ2-3|TRBD2|-|TRBV19
CASSIGLAGGQDTQYF
TGTGCCAGTAGTATAGGACTAGCGGGGGGCCAGGATACGCAGTATTTT
>TRBJ2-7|TRBD2|-|TRBV5-1
CASSFSPSGGRSYEQYF
TGCGCCAGCAGCTTCTCCCCAAGCGGGGGCCGCTCCTACGAGCAGTACTTC
>TRBJ1-6|TRBD1|once|TRBV9
CASSVDGTGFSPLHF
TGTGCCAGCAGCGTAGATGGGACAGGGTTTTCACCCCTCCACTTT
>TRBJ2-3|TRBD1|-|TRBV7-2
CASSLRQGRTDTQYF
TGTGCCAGCAGCCTGCGACAGGGACGCACAGATACGCAGTATTTT
>TRBJ2-7|TRBD1|-|TRBV14
CASSQFMGTGLLEQYF
TGTGCCAGCAGCCAATTCATGGGGACAGGCCTCCTCGAGCAGTACTTC
>TRBJ1-4|-|-|TRBV4-1
CASSHPGTRSGGGNEKLFF
TGCGCCAGCAGCCATCCCGGGACGAGGTCGGGGGGGGGTAATGAAAAACTGTTTTTT
>TRBJ1-3|TRBD1|-|TRBV9
CASSVGGLTGYSGNTIYF
TGTGCCAGCAGCGTAGGGGGCCTGACAGGGTACTCTGGAAACACCATATATTTT
>TRBJ2-7|-|-|TRBV21-1
CASSKYEREGSYEQYF
TGTGCCAGCAGCAAATACGAGCGGGAGGGATCCTACGAGCAGTACTTC
>TRBJ2-3|-|-|TRBV4-2
CASSQDGQWADTQYF
TGTGCCAGCAGCCAAGATGGACAGTGGGCAGATACGCAGTATTTT
>TRBJ2-1|TRBD1|-|TRBV2
CASREGQVSYNEQFF
TGTGCCAGCAGAGAGGGACAGGTCTCCTACAATGAGCAGTTCTTC
>TRBJ2-2|-|-|TRBV5-1
CASSQQGPGELFF
TGCGCCAGCAGCCAACAGGGTCCCGGGGAGCTGTTTTTT
>TRBJ2-1|-|-|TRBV11-3
CASSSRDNEQFF
TGTGCCAGCAGCTCCCGTGACAATGAGCAGTTCTTC
>TRBJ2-7|TRBD2|-|TRBV4-1
CASSQDLPGRSSYEQYF
TGCGCCAGCAGCCAAGATTTACCCGGGAGGAGCTCCTACGAGCAGTACTTC
>TRBJ1-4|-|-|TRBV9
CASSIRQAGDEKLFF
TGTGCCAGCAGCATACGACAGGCGGGGGATGAAAAACTGTTTTTT
>TRBJ2-7|TRBD2|-|TRBV4-2
CASSRAVAGAFSYEQYF
TGTGCCAGCAGCCGCGCCGTAGCGGGGGCCTTCTCCTACGAGCAGTACTTC
>TRBJ2-7|TRBD1|-|TRBV4-2
CASSHSDRDPYEQYF
TGTGCCAGCAGCCACTCAGACAGGGACCCCTACGAGCAGTACTTC
>TRBJ2-7|TRBD2|many|TRBV9
CASSVGLAGVYEQYF
TGTGCCAGCAGCGTAGGACTAGCGGGGGTATACGAGCAGTACTTC
>TRBJ1-2|TRBD1|-|TRBV28
CASRVQGRGYTF
TGTGCCAGCAGGGTACAGGGGAGGGGCTACACCTTC
>TRBJ1-5|-|-|TRBV7-9
CASSLGHRNQPQHF
TGTGCCAGCAGCTTGGGACATCGCAATCAGCCCCAGCATTTT
>TRBJ1-5|-|-|TRBV28
CASSQDRSSNQPQHF
TGTGCCAGCAGTCAAGACAGGTCTAGCAATCAGCCCCAGCATTTT
>TRBJ1-6|-|-|TRBV7-3
CASSLGPYNSPLHF
TGTGCCAGCAGCTTGGGCCCTTATAATTCACCCCTCCACTTT
>TRBJ1-2|-|once|TRBV6-2/TRBV6-3
CASSYSTTAYGYTF
TGTGCCAGCAGTTACTCGACAACAGCCTATGGCTACACCTTC
>TRBJ2-1|TRBD2|-|TRBV5-6
CASSLWGLAGGVSYNEQFF
TGTGCCAGCAGCTTGTGGGGACTAGCGGGGGGCGTCTCCTACAATGAGCAGTTCTTC
>TRBJ1-6|TRBD1|-|TRBV9
CASSVAGQGSSPLHF
TGTGCCAGCAGCGTAGCGGGACAGGGTTCTTCACCCCTCCACTTT
>TRBJ2-1|TRBD2|-|TRBV3-1/TRBV3-2
CASSLRSARLAGTYNEQFF
TGTGCCAGCAGCCTGAGATCCGCAAGACTAGCGGGGACCTACAATGAGCAGTTCTTC
>TRBJ2-7|-|-|TRBV2
CASSFLEQYF
TGTGCCAGCAGTTTCTTGGAGCAGTACTTC
>TRBJ1-1|-|once|TRBV27
CASSLDSSWSRAAFF
TGTGCCAGCAGTTTGGACAGCTCCTGGTCTCGTGCAGCTTTCTTT
>TRBJ1-3|TRBD1|few|TRBV4-1
CASSRADRSNAGNTIYF
TGCGCCAGCAGCCGAGCGGACAGGTCAAATGCTGGAAACACCATATATTTT
>TRBJ1-6|TRBD1|few|TRBV7-2
CASSPQGSSYNSPLHF
TGTGCCAGCAGCCCACAGGGGAGTTCCTATAATTCACCCCTCCACTTT
>TRBJ1-2|-|once|TRBV19
CASSIPRALVGGDGYTF
TGTGCCAGTAGTATACCTCGCGCTTTAGTTGGGGGGGATGGCTACACCTTC
>TRBJ1-5|-|few|TRBV7-2
CASSLSGGSNQPQHF
TGTGCCAGCAGCTTAAGTGGAGGTAGCAATCAGCCCCAGCATTTT
>TRBJ1-6|-|-|TRBV27
CASSYTGQRNSPLHF
TGTGCCAGCAGCTATACAGGGCAACGTAATTCACCCCTCCACTTT
>TRBJ1-2|-|-|TRBV5-1
CASSLVIGGYGYTF
TGCGCCAGCAGCTTGGTGATCGGCGGCTATGGCTACACCTTC
>TRBJ2-1|TRBD2|-|TRBV7-2
CASSARKTLAGGPYNEQFF
TGTGCCAGCAGCGCTAGAAAAACACTAGCGGGGGGGCCATACAATGAGCAGTTCTTC